These 8 T cell receptor beta chains share one sample of origin, sequenced in a study of blood T cell repertoires in COVID-19. Libraries were prepared by immunoSEQ multiplex PCR; TCRdb keeps only in-frame clonotypes and omits some of them. The sample includes about 200,000 clones, 86% seen only once; the top ten take 4.5% to 7%. The sample comprised PBMCs or T cells enriched from blood (not recorded which). The receptors come from a man aged 40-49 years with acute COVID-19.

The chain couples TRBV5-6 to TRBJ1-2, with a tentative D call TRBD1 (5 bases). The V end lost 4 bases, the J end lost 4 bases, and 11 bases lay between the germline ends. The CDR3 covers 13 residues. The germline CDR1 and CDR2 sequences are SGHDT and YYEEEE. CDR3 nucleotide sequence: TGTGCCAGCAGCCAGAGTGGGGCCTATGGCTACACCTTC. It yields the protein CASSQSGAYGYTF. The full variable domain, with the rest looked up from reference TRBV5-6 and TRBJ1-2, is DAGVTQSPTHLIKTRGQQVTLRCSPKSGHDTVSWYQQALGQGPQFIFQYYEEEERQRGNFPDRFSGHQFPNYSSELNVNALLLGDSALYLCASSQSGAYGYTFGSGTRLTVV.

This chain joins TRBV28 and TRBJ1-6, with 9 bases identical to TRBD1. Germline V lookup: CDR1 MDHEN, CDR2 SYDVKM. J lost 10 bases, V lost 7 bases, and 14 bases had no gene match. CDR3 length: 16 residues. The CDR3 DNA reads TGTGCCAGCATCCCAAGCCTGGGACAGGGAGGCTCACCCCTCCACTTT. This translates into CASIPSLGQGGSPLHF.

This chain joins TRBV9 and TRBJ2-7; TRBD2 matches at 7 bases. Germline V gives CDR1 SGDLS, CDR2 YYNGEE. The V segment lost 4 bases and the J segment 0 bases; nucleotides outside the gene matches: 4. The CDR3 is 14 residues long. This CDR3 reads CASSFLAASYEQYF. CDR3 coding DNA: TGTGCCAGCAGCTTCCTAGCGGCCTCCTACGAGCAGTACTTC.

This chain connects TRBV3-1 (or the pseudogene TRBV3-2) to TRBJ1-4; 8 positions match TRBD1. CDR3 size: 15 residues. Germline V gene data show CDR1 as LGHDT and CDR2 as YNNKEL (reference sequence). The V and J ends lost 2 bases and 3 bases, in that order; junction bases with no gene match: 2. CDR3: CASSQRQGSNEKLFF. The CDR3 nucleotides are TGTGCCAGCAGCCAACGACAGGGGTCTAATGAAAAACTGTTTTTT.

This chain connects TRBV6-5 to TRBJ2-5; weak D call: TRBD2 (6 bases). CDR1 is MNHEY, CDR2 SVGAGI, per germline. The CDR3 is made up of 11 amino acids. The ends were cut back, 8 bases at V and 3 bases at J, with 7 bases in the middle. The CDR3 DNA is TGTGCCAGCCGGGGGAAAGAGACCCAGTACTTC. This translates into CASRGKETQYF.

J is TRBJ1-2 and V is TRBV6-1; 7 nucleotides agree with TRBD1. Germline trimming cut 2 bases from V and 5 bases from J; bases unmatched to any gene: 8. The CDR3 has 15 amino acids. CDR1 and CDR2 from the germline V gene are MNHNS and SASEGT. CDR3 nucleotide sequence: TGTGCCAGCAGTGAATTTAGGGGGCCGAGATATGGCTACACCTTC. Protein product: CASSEFRGPRYGYTF.

The gene calls are TRBV30 and TRBJ2-5, with TRBD1 identical over 10 bases. Germline lookup yields CDR1 GTSNPN and CDR2 SVGIG (reference sequence). The ends lost 1 base at V and 4 bases at J; junction bases unmatched: 3. This CDR3 comprises 14 residues. This chain's CDR3 is CAWSGTGGRETQYF. CDR3 in DNA: TGTGCCTGGAGTGGGACAGGGGGGAGAGAGACCCAGTACTTC.

This clone was counted once. The chain links TRBV5-4 to TRBJ2-1, with D perhaps TRBD2 (6 bases). The V gene's germline CDR1 is SGHNT and CDR2 YYREEE (reference sequence). V dropped 4 bases and J dropped 3 bases, with 17 bases sitting between them. The length of the CDR3 is 16 residues. This CDR3 reads CASSLGLFGGYNEQFF. CDR3 DNA sequence: TGTGCCAGCAGCCTGGGACTTTTCGGGGGCTACAATGAGCAGTTCTTC.